This T cell receptor (beta chain) appears in the sequencing data of a study of T-cell memory formation after mild COVID-19. This clonotype turned up a few times. The antigen remains unidentified. This CDR3 spans 11 amino acids. V was clipped by 8 bases and J by 15 bases, with 17 bases between them. The germline CDR1 and CDR2 sequences are MNHEY and SVGEGT. Study results and caveats: Contracting clones localized mainly to CM and EM when CD4+ and mainly to EMRA when CD8+.

Constant-segment-primed 5'RACE gave TCR alpha and TCR beta cDNA libraries with sample barcodes and UMIs. TCRdb processed the 5' RACE reads anew with MiXCR; each CDR3 protein has one entry. Among 250,000 to 300,000 distinct CDR3 sequences, about a sixth were seen once, and the ten largest hold 20% to 25%. The rearrangement joins TRBV6-2 or TRBV6-3 to TRBJ2-1; D is unclear. The TCR was taken from a young man who had mild COVID-19 (a few samples of this study predate the infection). Cell type and time point are not known. Sequenced input: PBMCs or a T cell subset sorted from them (not recorded which). In nucleotides, the CDR3 is TGTGCCAGCGGAGACGGCTTGAGTTCGTTCTTC. Translating it yields CASGDGLSSFF.